This T cell receptor beta chain was profiled in a study of T cells after yellow fever vaccination. TCRdb ran MiXCR on the 5' RACE reads and lists one entry per CDR3 protein. The sample carries about 29,000 distinct CDR3 sequences, around 4.6% recorded once. This clonotype was seen a few times. The CDR3 loop spans 13 amino acids. From germline, CDR1 is SGHNT and CDR2 YYREEE (reference sequence). The V end was cut by 0 bases, the J end by 6 bases, with 9 bases between. The sequenced sample was CD8+ T cells sorted from PBMCs, obtained 10 days after the yellow fever booster vaccination. The genes are TRBV5-4 and TRBJ1-1; D unresolved. The clonotype originates from a man aged 25-45 years who received the YFV17D yellow fever vaccine. The CDR3 sequence is CASSLANPAEAFF. CDR3 sequence (DNA): TGTGCCAGCAGCTTGGCCAACCCGGCTGAAGCTTTCTTT.